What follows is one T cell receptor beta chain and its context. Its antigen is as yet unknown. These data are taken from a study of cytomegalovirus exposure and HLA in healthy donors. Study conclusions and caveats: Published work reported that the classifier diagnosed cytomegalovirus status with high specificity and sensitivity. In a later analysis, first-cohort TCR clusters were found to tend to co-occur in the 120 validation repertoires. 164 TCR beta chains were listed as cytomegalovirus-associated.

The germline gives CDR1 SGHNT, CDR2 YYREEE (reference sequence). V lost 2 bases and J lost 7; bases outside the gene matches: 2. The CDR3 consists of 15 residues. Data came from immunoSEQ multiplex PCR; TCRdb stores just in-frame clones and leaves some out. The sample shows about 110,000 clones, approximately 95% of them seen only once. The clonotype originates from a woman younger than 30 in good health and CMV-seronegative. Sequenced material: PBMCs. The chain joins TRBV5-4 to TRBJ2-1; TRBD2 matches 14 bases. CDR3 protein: CASSFGLAGGNEQFF. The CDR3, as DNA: TGTGCCAGCAGCTTTGGACTAGCGGGGGGAAATGAGCAGTTCTTC.